The rows below give T cell receptor beta chains drawn from one sample of a study of T-cell memory formation after mild COVID-19. TCRdb reanalysed the 5' RACE reads using MiXCR and keeps one entry per CDR3 protein. The table shows approximately 410,000 distinct CDR3 sequences, with 20% to 30% occurring only once. The sample comprised PBMCs or a T cell subset sorted from them (not recorded which). These receptors all come from an adult woman who had mild COVID-19 (a few samples of this study predate the infection). Cell type and time point are not known. The conserved cysteine and the conserved F or W are not part of the CDR3 here.

j_call: TRBJ2-7; v_call: TRBV20-1; cdr3_aa: SARVPADYEQY
j_call: TRBJ2-5; v_call: TRBV7-2; cdr3_aa: ASSLAPTGGETQY
j_call: TRBJ1-5; v_call: TRBV25-1; cdr3_aa: ASSTTGNNQPQH
j_call: TRBJ2-7; v_call: TRBV7-3; cdr3_aa: ASSLGVGGYEQY
j_call: TRBJ2-2; v_call: TRBV6-1; cdr3_aa: ASSENPRGGELF
j_call: TRBJ1-1; v_call: TRBV7-8; cdr3_aa: ASSSWEKGSTEAF
j_call: TRBJ2-7; v_call: TRBV6-1; cdr3_aa: AARGTDYEQY
j_call: TRBJ1-2; v_call: TRBV12-3/TRBV12-4; cdr3_aa: ASSLLGGYT
j_call: TRBJ2-1; v_call: TRBV5-1; cdr3_aa: ASSWGGQGKGDEQF
j_call: TRBJ2-7; v_call: TRBV11-2; cdr3_aa: ASSLADRDYEQY
j_call: TRBJ1-5; v_call: TRBV12-3/TRBV12-4; cdr3_aa: ASSLPGQGFGQPQH
j_call: TRBJ1-2; v_call: TRBV18; cdr3_aa: ASSPQTQGHNGYT
j_call: TRBJ2-7; v_call: TRBV5-6; cdr3_aa: ASHRLRQGGSYEQY
j_call: TRBJ2-1; v_call: TRBV6-1; cdr3_aa: ASRWGQYNEQF
j_call: TRBJ2-1; v_call: TRBV6-1; cdr3_aa: ASTLSGGEQF
j_call: TRBJ1-1; v_call: TRBV10-1; cdr3_aa: ASKTGSTEAF
j_call: TRBJ2-7; v_call: TRBV7-2; cdr3_aa: ASSLEAGRDYEQY
j_call: TRBJ1-1; v_call: TRBV7-3; cdr3_aa: ASSLMGGSTEAF
j_call: TRBJ2-1; v_call: TRBV12-3/TRBV12-4; cdr3_aa: ASSFVREVYNEQF
j_call: TRBJ2-7; v_call: TRBV6-6; cdr3_aa: ASREAPSYEQY
j_call: TRBJ2-3; v_call: TRBV11-3; cdr3_aa: ASSLVVGGATDTQY
j_call: TRBJ2-3; v_call: TRBV12-3/TRBV12-4; cdr3_aa: ASSVAGGAPDTQY
j_call: TRBJ2-1; v_call: TRBV5-5; cdr3_aa: ASSKGLAGAINEQF
j_call: TRBJ2-5; v_call: TRBV4-1; cdr3_aa: ASSRVVGEETQY
j_call: TRBJ1-2; v_call: TRBV7-2; cdr3_aa: ASSPYVHYGYT
j_call: TRBJ2-3; v_call: TRBV15; cdr3_aa: ATSRGRQGSTDTQY
j_call: TRBJ2-7; v_call: TRBV3-1; cdr3_aa: ASSQAGQAYEQY
j_call: TRBJ2-5; v_call: TRBV12-3/TRBV12-4; cdr3_aa: ASSLSSGGSGTQY
j_call: TRBJ1-5; v_call: TRBV9; cdr3_aa: ASSVSPLVNQPQH
j_call: TRBJ1-1; v_call: TRBV6-5; cdr3_aa: ASSYSPPRDTEAF
j_call: TRBJ2-3; v_call: TRBV13; cdr3_aa: ASFEAGADTQY
j_call: TRBJ2-7; v_call: TRBV29-1; cdr3_aa: SVGASTYEQY
j_call: TRBJ2-7; v_call: TRBV24-1; cdr3_aa: ATSDGGQGDEQY
j_call: TRBJ2-1; v_call: TRBV6-8; cdr3_aa: ASSELDRPSGDEQF
j_call: TRBJ2-6; v_call: TRBV27; cdr3_aa: ASSITGANVLT
j_call: TRBJ2-3; v_call: TRBV7-2; cdr3_aa: ASSLEAIHTQY
j_call: TRBJ1-1; v_call: TRBV7-8; cdr3_aa: ASSLVVGPPLAF
j_call: TRBJ2-1; v_call: TRBV5-8; cdr3_aa: ASSWSGTRSNEQF
j_call: TRBJ1-2; v_call: TRBV20-1; cdr3_aa: SATQQVSDGYT
j_call: TRBJ2-1; v_call: TRBV4-3; cdr3_aa: ASSQEWTSGGNEQF
j_call: TRBJ1-4; v_call: TRBV7-7; cdr3_aa: ASILGGKDEKLF
j_call: TRBJ2-5; v_call: TRBV7-6; cdr3_aa: ASSLGWRETQY
j_call: TRBJ1-1; v_call: TRBV20-1; cdr3_aa: SAYSSTVGAKGKAF
j_call: TRBJ2-6; v_call: TRBV29-1; cdr3_aa: SVEDISGANVLT
j_call: TRBJ1-2; v_call: TRBV24-1; cdr3_aa: ATSDSRTRANYGYT
j_call: TRBJ1-3; v_call: TRBV10-3; cdr3_aa: AISEDARGNTIY
j_call: TRBJ2-1; v_call: TRBV27; cdr3_aa: ASSPLPIASRSYNEQF
j_call: TRBJ1-2; v_call: TRBV7-9; cdr3_aa: ASSSPRERGLYGYT
j_call: TRBJ2-1; v_call: TRBV5-1; cdr3_aa: ASSLGRLAGDYNEQF
j_call: TRBJ1-1; v_call: TRBV25-1; cdr3_aa: ASSGINEAF
j_call: TRBJ2-7; v_call: TRBV29-1; cdr3_aa: SVELAGGSSYEQY
j_call: TRBJ2-1; v_call: TRBV4-2; cdr3_aa: ASSQGAGPFQEQF
j_call: TRBJ2-5; v_call: TRBV12-3/TRBV12-4; cdr3_aa: ASSLGGGKKTQY
j_call: TRBJ2-1; v_call: TRBV7-2; cdr3_aa: ASSLNGGTVRYNEQF